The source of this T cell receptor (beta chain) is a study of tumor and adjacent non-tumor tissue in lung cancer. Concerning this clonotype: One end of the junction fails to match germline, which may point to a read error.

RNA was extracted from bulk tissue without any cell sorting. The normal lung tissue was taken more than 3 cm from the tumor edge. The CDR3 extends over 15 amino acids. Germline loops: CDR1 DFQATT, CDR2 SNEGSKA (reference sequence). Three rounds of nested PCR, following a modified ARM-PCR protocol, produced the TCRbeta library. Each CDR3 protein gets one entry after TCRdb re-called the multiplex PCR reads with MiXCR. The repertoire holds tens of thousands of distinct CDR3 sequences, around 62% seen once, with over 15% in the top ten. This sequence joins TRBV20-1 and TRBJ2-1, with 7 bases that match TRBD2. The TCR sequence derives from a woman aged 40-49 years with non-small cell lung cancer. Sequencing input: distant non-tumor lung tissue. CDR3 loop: CSTSSLAGRLSEQFF. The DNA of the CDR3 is TGCAGTACTAGTTCGTTAGCGGGTAGACTTAGTGAGCAGTTCTTC.